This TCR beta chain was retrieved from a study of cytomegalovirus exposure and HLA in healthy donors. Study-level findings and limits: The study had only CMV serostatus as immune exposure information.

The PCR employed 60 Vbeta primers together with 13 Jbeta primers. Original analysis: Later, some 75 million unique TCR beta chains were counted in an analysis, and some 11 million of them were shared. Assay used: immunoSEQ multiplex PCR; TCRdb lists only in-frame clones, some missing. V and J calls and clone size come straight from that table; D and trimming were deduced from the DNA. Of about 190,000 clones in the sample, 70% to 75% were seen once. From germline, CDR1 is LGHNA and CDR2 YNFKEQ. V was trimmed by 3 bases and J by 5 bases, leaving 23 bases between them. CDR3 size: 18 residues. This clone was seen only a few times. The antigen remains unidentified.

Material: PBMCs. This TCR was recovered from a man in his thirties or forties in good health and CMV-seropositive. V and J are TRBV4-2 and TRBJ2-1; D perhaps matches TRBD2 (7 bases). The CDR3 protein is CASSQSPPDGGLNNEQFF. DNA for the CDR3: TGTGCCAGCAGCCAGTCCCCCCCGGACGGGGGGCTAAACAATGAGCAGTTCTTC.